This T cell receptor (beta chain) originates from a study of blood T cell repertoires in COVID-19 (dated by TCRdb to 2020 to 2022). Context from the whole study: Collaborator samples came from the United States, Italy and Spain and covered acute and convalescent phases of COVID-19. The material from the prospective study consisted of cDNA or gDNA derived from T cells, B-cell-depleted T cells, or PBMCs. Sample metadata almost always included a de-identified subject ID, COVID-19 status, age in years and sex. The samples were drawn from two sources: the first 160 participants of the ongoing ImmuneRACE study, and 1,200 or so subjects contributed by 6 global collaborators. A freely available public database, intended as a resource for researchers studying the immune response to SARS-CoV-2, is where the repertoires were released. Subjects who had been exposed to COVID-19, were actively infected with it, or had recovered from it provided the deeply sampled blood TCRbeta repertoires that made up the dataset. Where HLA class I and class II types were available, the types were taken from metadata supplied by the sample provider, not from assay-based typing. What the study reported, not specific to this receptor: The amount of clinical and demographic metadata varied by source and participant and was provided uncurated.

This clone was picked up one time. Which antigen it targets is not known. Base quality data are lacking; no much larger clone is found one base away. The collaborating institutions used their own protocols to collect whole blood in K2EDTA tubes. For TCRbeta analysis, collaborators shipped samples as frozen whole blood, isolated PBMCs, or DNA extracted from either of those sample types. Trimming takes 1 base from V and 6 bases from J, and the germline ends sit 16 bases apart. Including the terminal cysteine and phenylalanine, the CDR3 comprises 16 residues. Of the read, only the CDR3 DNA is kept; its 48 bases are in frame from base 1. CDR1 and CDR2 are drawn from the germline V gene: MNHNS, SASEGT. TCRbeta CDR3 regions were amplified from genomic DNA by means of the immunoSEQ Assay, a bias-controlled multiplex PCR. Per the original workflow: Nucleated cell counts per sample were estimated from amplification of reference gene primers within the assay. Sequence reads were collapsed and filtered to measure the absolute abundance of every unique TCRbeta CDR3 rearrangement. For each sample, productive Simpson clonality was calculated as the square root of Simpson's diversity index across productive rearrangements. TCRdb stores this immuneACCESS table with in-frame sequences only. Part of the clones is absent; in the studies checked, under half of the shortfall reflects unresolved V genes, and no reason is known for the rest. The D gene and trimming were derived from the DNA, and the V and J assignments and clone size from that table. This sample comprises under 350,000 clones, around 87% of them detected only once. In total, the top ten clones hold over 1% of the sample.

The clonotype originates from a man between 65 and 85 years old with acute or convalescent COVID-19. The chain links TRBV6-1 with TRBJ2-1, and the D gene may be TRBD2, 5 bases matching. Source material: peripheral blood. The sequenced DNA is TGTGCCAGCAGTGAAGGGGCTAGGATCGAGGGCAATGAGCAGTTCTTC. Its translation reads: CASSEGARIEGNEQFF.